The 3 T cell receptor beta chains presented below share a single source sample, sequenced in a study of T cell responses to AZD1222 COVID-19 vaccine. This table comes from immunoSEQ multiplex PCR, and its TCRdb copy is limited to in-frame clones, with some not included. The sample consists of some 31,000 clones, roughly 90% of them appearing once. The input for sequencing was peripheral blood, taken 28 days after the second AZD1222 dose. Receptors originate from an adult who received the AZD1222 COVID-19 vaccine.

The rearrangement links TRBV3-1 (or the pseudogene TRBV3-2) to TRBJ2-7, with TRBD1 identical over 9 bases. Germline V lookup: CDR1 LGHDT, CDR2 YNNKEL (reference sequence). V lost 4 bases to trimming and J lost 9 bases; unmatched junction nucleotides: 10. The CDR3 is 14 amino acids. CDR3 coding DNA: TGTGCCAGCAGCCCTCGGGACAGGGCCAGGAGGCAGTACTTC. This encodes CASSPRDRARRQYF.

The chain is built from TRBV21-1 and TRBJ1-6. TRBV21-1 is noted as a pseudogene. This CDR3 comprises 14 residues. CDR3 nucleotides: TGTGCCAGCCCCAAGCGGGCAGGGTTTTCACCCCTCCACTTT. Translation gives CASPKRAGFSPLHF.

This sequence joins TRBV19 and TRBJ2-7, with D perhaps being TRBD1 or TRBD2 (5 bases each). The V gene lost 7 bases and the J gene lost 2 bases, with 15 bases spanning the gap. Germline V gene sequence: CDR1 LNHDA, CDR2 SQIVND (reference sequence). The CDR3 has 14 residues. In DNA form, the CDR3 reads TGTGCCAGTAAGTATGGGGACGGCCCCTACGAGCAGTACTTC. Its protein product is CASKYGDGPYEQYF.